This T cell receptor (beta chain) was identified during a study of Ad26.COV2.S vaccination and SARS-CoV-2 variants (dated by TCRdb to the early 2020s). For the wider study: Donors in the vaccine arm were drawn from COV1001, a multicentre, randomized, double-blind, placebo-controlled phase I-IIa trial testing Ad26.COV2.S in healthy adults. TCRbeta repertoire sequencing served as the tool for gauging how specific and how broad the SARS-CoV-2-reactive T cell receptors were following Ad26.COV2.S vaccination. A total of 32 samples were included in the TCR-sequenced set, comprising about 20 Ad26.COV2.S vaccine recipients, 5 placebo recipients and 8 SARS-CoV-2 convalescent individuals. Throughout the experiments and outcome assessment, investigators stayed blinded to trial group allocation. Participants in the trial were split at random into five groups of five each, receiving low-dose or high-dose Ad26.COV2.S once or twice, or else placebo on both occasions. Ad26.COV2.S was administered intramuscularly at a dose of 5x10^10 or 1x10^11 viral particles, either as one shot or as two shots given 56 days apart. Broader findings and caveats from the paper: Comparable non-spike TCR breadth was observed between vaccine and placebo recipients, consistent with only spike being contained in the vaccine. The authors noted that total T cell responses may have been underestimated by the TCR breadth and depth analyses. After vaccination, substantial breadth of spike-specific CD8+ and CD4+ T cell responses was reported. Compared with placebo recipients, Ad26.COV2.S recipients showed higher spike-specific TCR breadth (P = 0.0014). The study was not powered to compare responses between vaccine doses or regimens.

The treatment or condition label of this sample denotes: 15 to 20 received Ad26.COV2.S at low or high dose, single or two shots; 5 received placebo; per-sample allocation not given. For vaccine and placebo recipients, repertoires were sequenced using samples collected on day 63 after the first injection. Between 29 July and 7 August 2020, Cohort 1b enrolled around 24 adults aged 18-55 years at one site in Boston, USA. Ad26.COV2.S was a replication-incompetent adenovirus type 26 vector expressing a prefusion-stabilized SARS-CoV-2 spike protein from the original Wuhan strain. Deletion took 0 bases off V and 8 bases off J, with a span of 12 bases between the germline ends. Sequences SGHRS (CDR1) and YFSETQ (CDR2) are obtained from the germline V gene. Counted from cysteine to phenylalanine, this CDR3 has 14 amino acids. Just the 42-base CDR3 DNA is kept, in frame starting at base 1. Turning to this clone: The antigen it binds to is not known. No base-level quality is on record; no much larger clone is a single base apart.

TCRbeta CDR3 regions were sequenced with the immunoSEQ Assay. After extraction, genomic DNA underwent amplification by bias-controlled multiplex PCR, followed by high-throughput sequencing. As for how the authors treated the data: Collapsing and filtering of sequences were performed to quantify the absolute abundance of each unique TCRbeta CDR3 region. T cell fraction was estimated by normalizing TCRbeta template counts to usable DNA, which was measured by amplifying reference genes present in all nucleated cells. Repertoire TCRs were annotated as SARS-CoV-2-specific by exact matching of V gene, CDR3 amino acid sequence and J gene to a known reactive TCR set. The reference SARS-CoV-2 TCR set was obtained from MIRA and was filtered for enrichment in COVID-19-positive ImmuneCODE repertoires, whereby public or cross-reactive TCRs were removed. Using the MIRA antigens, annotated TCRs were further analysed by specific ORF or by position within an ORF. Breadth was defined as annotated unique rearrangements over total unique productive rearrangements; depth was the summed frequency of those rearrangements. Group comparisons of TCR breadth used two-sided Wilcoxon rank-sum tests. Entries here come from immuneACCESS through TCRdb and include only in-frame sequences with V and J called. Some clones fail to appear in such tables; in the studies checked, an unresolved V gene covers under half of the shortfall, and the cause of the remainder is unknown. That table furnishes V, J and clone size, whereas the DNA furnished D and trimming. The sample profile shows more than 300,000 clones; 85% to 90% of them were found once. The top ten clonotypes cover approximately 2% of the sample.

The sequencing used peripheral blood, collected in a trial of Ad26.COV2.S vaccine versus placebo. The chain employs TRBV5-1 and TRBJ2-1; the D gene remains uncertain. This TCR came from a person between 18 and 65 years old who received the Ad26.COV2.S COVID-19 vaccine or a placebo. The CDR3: CASSLVVLGDEQFF. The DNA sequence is TGCGCCAGCAGCTTGGTTGTACTTGGGGATGAGCAGTTCTTC.